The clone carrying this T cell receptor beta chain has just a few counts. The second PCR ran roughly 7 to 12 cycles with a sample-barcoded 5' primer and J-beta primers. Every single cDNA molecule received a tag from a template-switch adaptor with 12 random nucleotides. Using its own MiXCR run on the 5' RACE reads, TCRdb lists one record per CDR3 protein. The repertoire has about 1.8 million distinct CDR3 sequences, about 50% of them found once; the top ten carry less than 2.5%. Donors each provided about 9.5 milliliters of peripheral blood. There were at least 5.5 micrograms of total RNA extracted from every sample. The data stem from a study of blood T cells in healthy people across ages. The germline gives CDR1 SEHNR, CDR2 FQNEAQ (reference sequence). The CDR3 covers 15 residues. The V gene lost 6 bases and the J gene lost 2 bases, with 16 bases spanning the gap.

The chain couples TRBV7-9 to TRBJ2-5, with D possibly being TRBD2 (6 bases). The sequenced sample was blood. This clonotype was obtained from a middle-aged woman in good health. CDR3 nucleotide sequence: TGTGCCAGCAGTTCTAACCGGGAGTTACAAGAGACCCAGTACTTC. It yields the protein CASSSNRELQETQYF.